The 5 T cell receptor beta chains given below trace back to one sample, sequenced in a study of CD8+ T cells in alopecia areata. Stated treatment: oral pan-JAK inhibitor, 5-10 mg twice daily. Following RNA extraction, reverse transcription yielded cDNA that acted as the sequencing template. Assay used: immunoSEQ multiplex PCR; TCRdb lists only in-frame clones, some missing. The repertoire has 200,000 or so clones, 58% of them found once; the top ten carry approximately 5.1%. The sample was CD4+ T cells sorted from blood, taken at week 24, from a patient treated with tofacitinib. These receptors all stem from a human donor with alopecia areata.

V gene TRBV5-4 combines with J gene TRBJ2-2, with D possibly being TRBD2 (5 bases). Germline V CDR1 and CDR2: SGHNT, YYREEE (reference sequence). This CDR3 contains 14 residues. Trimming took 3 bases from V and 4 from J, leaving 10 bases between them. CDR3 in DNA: TGTGCCAGCAGCTATCGGGGAACCACCGGGGAGCTGTTTTTT. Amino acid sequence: CASSYRGTTGELFF. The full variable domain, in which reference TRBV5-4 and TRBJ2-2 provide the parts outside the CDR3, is ETGVTQSPTHLIKTRGQQVTLRCSSQSGHNTVSWYQQALGQGPQFIFQYYREEENGRGNFPPRFSGLQFPNYSSELNVNALELDDSALYLCASSYRGTTGELFFGEGSRLTVL.

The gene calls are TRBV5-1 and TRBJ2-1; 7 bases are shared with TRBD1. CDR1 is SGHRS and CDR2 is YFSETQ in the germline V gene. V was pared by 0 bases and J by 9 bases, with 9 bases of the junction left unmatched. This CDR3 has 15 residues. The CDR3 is CASSLERGRGAEQFF. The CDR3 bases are TGCGCCAGCAGCTTGGAGAGGGGGCGTGGGGCTGAGCAGTTCTTC.

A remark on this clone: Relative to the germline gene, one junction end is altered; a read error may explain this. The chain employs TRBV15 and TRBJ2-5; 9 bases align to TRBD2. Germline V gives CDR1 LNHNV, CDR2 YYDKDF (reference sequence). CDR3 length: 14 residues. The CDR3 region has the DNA TGTGCCACCAGCAGAGGGAATAGCGGGGGACCGGGTAACTTC. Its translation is CATSRGNSGGPGNF.

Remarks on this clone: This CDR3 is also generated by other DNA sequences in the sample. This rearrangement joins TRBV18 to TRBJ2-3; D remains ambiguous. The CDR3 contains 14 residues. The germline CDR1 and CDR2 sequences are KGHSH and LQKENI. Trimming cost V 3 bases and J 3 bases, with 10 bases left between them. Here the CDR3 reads CASSPPTRTDTQYF. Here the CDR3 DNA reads TGTGCCAGCTCACCCCCAACCCGTACAGATACGCAGTATTTT.

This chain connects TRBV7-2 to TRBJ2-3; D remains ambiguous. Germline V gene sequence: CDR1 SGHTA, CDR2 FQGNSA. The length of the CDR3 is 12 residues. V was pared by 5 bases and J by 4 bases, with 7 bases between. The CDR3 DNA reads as TGTGCCAGCAGCCCCCTAGCAGATACGCAGTATTTT. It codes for CASSPLADTQYF.